What follows are 15 T cell receptor beta chains derived from one specimen sequenced in a study of blood T cell repertoires in COVID-19. Sequencing was performed with immunoSEQ multiplex PCR; in TCRdb, only in-frame clones are kept and a portion is missing. The top ten clones hold more than 4.5% of a sample with fewer than 85,000 clones, approximately 80% of them seen once. The sample was peripheral blood. The receptor set was obtained from a woman of 80 years or more with active or convalescent COVID-19.

The CDR3 is CASSYSIAGAYEQYF. CDR3 bases: TGTGCCAGCAGTTACTCGATAGCGGGGGCCTACGAGCAGTACTTC. The rearrangement uses TRBV6-5 and TRBJ2-7, with 9 bases fitting TRBD2. The junction had 2 bases not matched to a gene; V was cut back by 0 bases and J by 2 bases. Germline CDR1 reads MNHEY; CDR2 reads SVGAGI. The CDR3 runs 15 residues.

V gene TRBV2 combines with J gene TRBJ2-3; 9 bases line up with TRBD1. Germline CDR1 SNHLY, CDR2 FYNNEI. CDR3 length: 15 residues. With 2 bases clipped from V and 3 bases from J, the junction kept 3 bases outside the gene matches. This CDR3 reads CASSETGTGTDTQYF. The CDR3 nucleotides read TGTGCCAGCAGTGAAACCGGGACAGGGACAGATACGCAGTATTTT.

The gene calls are TRBV24-1 and TRBJ2-1; the D gene is possibly TRBD2 (5 bases). With 3 bases removed from V and 0 bases from J, the gap between germline ends came to 14 bases. The CDR3 extends over 17 amino acids. CDR1 and CDR2 from the germline V gene are KGHDR and SFDVKD. The CDR3 sequence is CATSDGLVGSSYNEQFF. The CDR3, as DNA: TGTGCCACCAGTGATGGATTAGTAGGGAGCTCCTACAATGAGCAGTTCTTC.

V usage is TRBV6-5 and J usage is TRBJ1-3; a possible D gene is TRBD1 (6 bases). The germline V and J ends were trimmed by 6 bases and 3 bases, with 15 bases remaining between them. Germline assignment: CDR1 MNHEY and CDR2 SVGAGI. The CDR3 totals 15 residues. CDR3 in DNA: TGTGCCAGCAGCTTAACAGGGTTCGGTGGAAACACCATATATTTT. Amino acid sequence: CASSLTGFGGNTIYF.

The V gene is TRBV5-1, the J gene TRBJ2-2; TRBD1 might be the D (5 bases). V shed 6 bases and J shed 3 bases, with 15 bases lying between them. The CDR3 totals 15 residues. The germline gives CDR1 SGHRS, CDR2 YFSETQ. The CDR3 here is CASNLQGGDTGELFF. The CDR3 nucleotides are TGCGCCAGCAACCTCCAGGGTGGGGACACCGGGGAGCTGTTTTTT.

The rearrangement uses TRBV27 and TRBJ2-2, with a weak D call TRBD2 (6 bases). CDR3 length equals 18 residues. Between the trimmed V and J ends, which lost 5 bases and 0 bases, there was a span of 19 bases. The germline gives CDR1 MNHEY, CDR2 SMNVEV (reference sequence). The CDR3 DNA is TGTGCCAGCAGTCCACGGCCCACTAGCACAGCGAACACCGGGGAGCTGTTTTTT. Translated, it gives CASSPRPTSTANTGELFF.

This clone was recorded a few times. The rearrangement joins TRBV11-1 to TRBJ2-4; 9 nucleotides line up with TRBD1. Germline V lookup: CDR1 SGHAT, CDR2 FQDESV (reference sequence). The CDR3 length is 15 residues. V trimming: 5 bases; J trimming: 9 bases; junction bases outside the gene matches: 11. CDR3 bases: TGTGCCAGCAGCACCCGACCGGGACAGGGATTCATTCAGTACTTC. Residues: CASSTRPGQGFIQYF.

This sequence joins TRBV19 and TRBJ1-4; 7 bases agree with TRBD1. Trimming took 9 bases from V and 7 from J; bases not matched to a gene: 14. The germline V gene encodes CDR1 LNHDA and CDR2 SQIVND (reference sequence). The CDR3 sequence is 15 residues long. The CDR3 region is CASKYSQGIREKLFF. The CDR3 nucleotides are TGTGCCAGCAAGTACTCACAGGGGATTCGTGAAAAACTGTTTTTT.

By sample share, this clone is medium-sized. At the DNA level, this CDR3 is encoded by other sequences in the same sample as well. V gene TRBV2 combines with J gene TRBJ2-2; TRBD2 matches 8 bases. In germline, CDR1 is SNHLY, CDR2 FYNNEI. The ends lost 11 bases at V and 3 bases at J; junction bases unmatched: 17. The CDR3 runs to 17 residues. CDR3 bases: TGTGCCCCCCCCCGGGCCGGGGGGGGCGGGGACACCGGGGAGCTGTTTTTT. Residues: CAPPRAGGGGDTGELFF. The whole variable domain, filled in from reference TRBV2 and TRBJ2-2, reads EPEVTQTPSHQVTQMGQEVILRCVPISNHLYFYWYRQILGQKVEFLVSFYNNEISEKSEIFDDQFSVERPDGSNFTLKIRSTKLEDSAMYFCAPPRAGGGGDTGELFFGEGSRLTVL.

This chain uses TRBV7-2 with TRBJ1-1; D ambiguous. Per germline, CDR1 SGHTA and CDR2 FQGNSA. V was cut by 3 bases and J by 9 bases, with 26 bases left in between. The CDR3 has 17 amino acids. This chain's CDR3 is CASSFLGTPGAQAKAFF. The CDR3 bases are TGTGCCAGCAGCTTCCTCGGAACTCCTGGTGCCCAGGCTAAAGCTTTCTTT.

The chain carries TRBV28 and TRBJ2-5; 8 bases map to TRBD2. Germline CDR1 MDHEN, CDR2 SYDVKM. This CDR3 contains 14 residues. Trimming at V came to 7 bases and at J to 4 bases, leaving 8 bases not matched to a gene. The CDR3 here is CASTAGGLRETQYF. CDR3 DNA sequence: TGTGCCAGCACCGCGGGGGGTCTTAGAGAGACCCAGTACTTC.

This chain uses TRBV7-2 with TRBJ2-7; TRBD2 aligns across 9 bases. In germline, CDR1 is SGHTA, CDR2 FQGNSA. The V and J ends lost 7 bases and 5 bases, in that order; junction bases with no gene match: 9. The CDR3 is made up of 14 amino acids. This CDR3 reads CASTPGLATHEQYF. DNA for the CDR3: TGTGCCAGCACCCCGGGACTAGCCACCCACGAGCAGTACTTC. The complete variable domain, with remaining parts taken from reference TRBV7-2 and TRBJ2-7, reads GAGVSQSPSNKVTEKGKDVELRCDPISGHTALYWYRQSLGQGLEFLIYFQGNSAPDKSGLPSDRFSAERTGGSVSTLTIQRTQQEDSAVYLCASTPGLATHEQYFGPGTRLTVT.

The chain carries TRBV28 and TRBJ1-1; TRBD1 matches at 7 bases. V lost 5 bases and J lost 6; bases outside the gene matches: 18. Germline V gene sequence: CDR1 MDHEN, CDR2 SYDVKM. This CDR3 is built from 17 residues. CDR3 in amino acids: CASSPRTGRTREAEAFF. The CDR3 nucleotides are TGTGCCAGCAGTCCCCGGACAGGACGAACACGCGAAGCTGAAGCTTTCTTT.

The J gene is TRBJ1-1, the V gene TRBV12-3 or TRBV12-4, with no clear D. This CDR3 has 13 amino acids. V lost 5 bases and J 4 bases, leaving 11 bases between the germline ends. The DNA for the CDR3 is TGTGCCAGCAGTCCGTCCCTGAGCACTGAAGCTTTCTTT. It is translated as CASSPSLSTEAFF.

The chain's CDR3 is CASSFPRVAGGLDTQYF. The CDR3 DNA reads TGTGCCAGCAGCTTCCCCCGGGTAGCGGGGGGGCTAGATACGCAGTATTTT. This chain uses TRBV28 with TRBJ2-3, with 11 bases matching TRBD2. In germline, CDR1 is MDHEN, CDR2 SYDVKM. V lost 6 bases to trimming and J lost 5 bases; unmatched junction nucleotides: 13. The CDR3 has 17 residues.